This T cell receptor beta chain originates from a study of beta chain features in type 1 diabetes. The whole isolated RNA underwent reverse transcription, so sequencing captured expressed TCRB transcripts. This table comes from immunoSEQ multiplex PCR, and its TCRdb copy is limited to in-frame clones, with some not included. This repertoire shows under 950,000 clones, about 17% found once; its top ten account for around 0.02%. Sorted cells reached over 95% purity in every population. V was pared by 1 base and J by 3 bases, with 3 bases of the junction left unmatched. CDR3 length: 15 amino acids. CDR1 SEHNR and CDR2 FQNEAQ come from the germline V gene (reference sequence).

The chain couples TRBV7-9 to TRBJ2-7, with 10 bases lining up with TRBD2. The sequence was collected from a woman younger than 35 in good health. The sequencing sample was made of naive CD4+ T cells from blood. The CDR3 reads CASSLVSGGHYEQYF. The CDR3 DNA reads TGTGCCAGCAGCTTAGTTAGCGGGGGGCACTACGAGCAGTACTTC.